The 9 T cell receptor beta chains below all came from one sample that was sequenced in a study of T cells in Graves' hyperthyroidism and ophthalmopathy. RNA transcripts served as the template for amplifying TCR beta CDR3 regions. The HTBI primer set served for first-round RT-PCR of the TCR CDR3. TCRdb re-derived calls from the multiplex PCR reads in MiXCR, one entry per CDR3 protein. The sample has roughly 300,000 distinct CDR3 sequences, around 14% seen once. The sequenced material came from blood. The source is a woman aged 25 to 39 with Graves' hyperthyroidism.

The chain uses TRBV4-3 and TRBJ2-1; D gene uncertain. Germline CDR1 is LGHNA and CDR2 is YSLEER. There are 14 residues in the CDR3. V was cut by 0 bases and J by 8 bases, with 11 bases left in between. The CDR3 is CASSQDYGPYEQFF. The DNA for the CDR3 is TGCGCCAGCAGCCAAGACTACGGACCCTATGAGCAGTTCTTC.

This clonotype was observed many times. V is TRBV28 and J is TRBJ2-7, with D uncertain. V was clipped by 8 bases and J by 0 bases, with 5 bases between them. The CDR3 totals 11 residues. Germline V CDR1 and CDR2: MDHEN, SYDVKM. CDR3 sequence reads: CASLSSYEQYF. For the CDR3, the DNA is TGTGCCAGCTTGAGCTCCTACGAGCAGTACTTC.

This chain uses TRBV7-9 with TRBJ1-2, with D uncertain. The CDR3 is 15 residues long. The germline gives CDR1 SEHNR, CDR2 FQNEAQ (reference sequence). V lost 1 base and J lost 0, with 9 bases in between. The CDR3, as DNA: TGTGCCAGCAGCTTAGGACCCGGGCCTAACTATGGCTACACCTTC. Amino acid sequence: CASSLGPGPNYGYTF.

This clonotype was found many times. This chain joins TRBV25-1 and TRBJ2-2; tentative D call: TRBD1 (6 bases). The CDR3 is 15 amino acids. The V and J ends lost 2 bases and 3 bases respectively, with 10 bases between them. CDR1 and CDR2 (germline): MGHDK, SYGVNS. The DNA of the CDR3 is TGTGCCAGCAGTGAACTGCGGACAGACACCGGGGAGCTGTTTTTT. It yields the protein CASSELRTDTGELFF. Full variable domain (outside the CDR3, taken from reference TRBV25-1 and TRBJ2-2): EADIYQTPRYLVIGTGKKITLECSQTMGHDKMYWYQQDPGMELHLIHYSYGVNSTEKGDLSSESTVSRIRTEHFPLTLESARPSHTSQYLCASSELRTDTGELFFGEGSRLTVL.

This clonotype was counted between two and nine times. The chain is built from TRBV20-1 and TRBJ1-5; 10 bases are a match to TRBD1. After removal of 6 bases from V and 0 bases from J, the junction contained 14 bases not matched to a gene. Germline CDR1 DFQATT, CDR2 SNEGSKA (reference sequence). The CDR3 spans 18 residues. CDR3 region: CSAKLGTGASYSNQPQHF. In nucleotides, the CDR3 is TGCAGTGCAAAACTCGGGACAGGGGCCTCGTATAGCAATCAGCCCCAGCATTTT.

In this sample, this clonotype turned up a few times. The V call is TRBV29-1, the J call TRBJ1-4; 8 nucleotides agree with TRBD1. This CDR3 comprises 14 residues. Germline CDR1 and CDR2: SQVTM and ANQGSEA. Germline trimming cut 5 bases from V and 6 bases from J; bases unmatched to any gene: 8. This CDR3 is CSVTGGPTDEKLFF. The CDR3 nucleotides read TGCAGCGTTACAGGGGGGCCCACCGATGAAAAACTGTTTTTT.

This clonotype showed up many times. The chain carries TRBV12-3 or TRBV12-4 and TRBJ2-5, with TRBD1 matching over 8 bases. The CDR3 is 15 residues long. The trim removed 3 bases at V and 6 bases at J, leaving 9 bases unmatched. CDR3 in DNA: TGTGCCAGCAGTTTTAAGGGACAGGCTGAACAGACCCAGTACTTC. The encoded protein is CASSFKGQAEQTQYF.

Only a few counts were recorded for this clonotype. The chain uses TRBV15 and TRBJ2-7, with 11 bases matching TRBD1. The CDR3 is made up of 16 amino acids. Unmatched junction bases numbered 4, after V lost 0 bases and J lost 3 bases. CDR1 and CDR2 from the germline V gene are LNHNV and YYDKDF (reference sequence). CDR3 sequence reads: CATSREGGTGGYEQYF. Here the CDR3 DNA reads TGTGCCACCAGCAGAGAGGGGGGGACAGGGGGCTACGAGCAGTACTTC.

This clonotype was counted ten times or more. The chain recombines TRBV6-6 with TRBJ2-7; 14 nucleotides agree with TRBD2. This CDR3 contains 16 residues. Unmatched junction bases numbered 7, after V lost 2 bases and J lost 7 bases. The germline V gene has CDR1 MNHNY and CDR2 SVGAGI (reference sequence). CDR3 region: CASSYGTSGRGWEQYF. In DNA, the CDR3 is TGTGCCAGCAGTTACGGGACTAGCGGGAGAGGTTGGGAGCAGTACTTC.